The sequence of this T cell receptor beta chain was determined in a study of blood T cell repertoires in COVID-19. This clone was detected once. CDR3 length equals 19 residues. Under the authors' procedure: Reference gene primer amplification yielded estimated nucleated cell counts. Clones were sequenced by immunoSEQ multiplex PCR, and TCRdb holds only the in-frame ones, with some missing. V and J calls and clone size are as listed in that table; D and trimming were resolved from the DNA. This sample carries over 200,000 clones, around 85% of them seen once, and the ten largest clones take approximately 5%.

Sequenced sample: peripheral blood. The sequence derives from a human donor in a cohort sampled during active COVID-19. This chain joins TRBV21-1 and TRBJ1-5; the table's D call of TRBD1 was not tested on the DNA. TRBV21-1 is described as a pseudogene. CDR3 protein: CASSTRTGKFTHSNQPQHF. CDR3 nucleotides: TGTGCCAGCAGCACCCGGACAGGGAAATTCACCCATAGCAATCAGCCCCAGCATTTT.